This TCR beta chain was observed in a study of Ad26.COV2.S vaccination and SARS-CoV-2 variants. The overall study: Participants got Ad26.COV2.S intramuscularly, once or twice 56 days apart.

About this clone itself: Its target is unknown.

The data were produced by immunoSEQ multiplex PCR, yet TCRdb's version contains in-frame clones alone and is incomplete. The sample records a few hundred thousand clones, about nine tenths being singletons. Trimming took 3 bases from V and 2 from J, leaving 10 bases between them. Germline-derived CDR1 and CDR2 are LNHDA and SQIVND (reference sequence). The CDR3 spans 14 residues. The treatment is: over 15 received Ad26.COV2.S at low or high dose, single or two shots; about 5 received placebo; per-sample allocation not given. Following the first vaccine or placebo injection, samples were taken on day 63. Study observations and caveats: Total T cell responses may have been underestimated by the TCR breadth and depth analyses. Reported post-vaccination CD8+ and CD4+ T cell responses to spike showed substantial breadth.

The gene calls are TRBV19 and TRBJ2-5, with D perhaps matching TRBD2 (6 bases). The TCR sequence derives from a person between 18 and 59 years old who received the Ad26.COV2.S COVID-19 vaccine or a placebo. Material: peripheral blood, obtained in a trial of Ad26.COV2.S vaccine versus placebo. In nucleotides, the CDR3 is TGTGCCAGTAGTATTCGGGAGCGACAAGAGACCCAGTACTTC. It encodes CASSIRERQETQYF.